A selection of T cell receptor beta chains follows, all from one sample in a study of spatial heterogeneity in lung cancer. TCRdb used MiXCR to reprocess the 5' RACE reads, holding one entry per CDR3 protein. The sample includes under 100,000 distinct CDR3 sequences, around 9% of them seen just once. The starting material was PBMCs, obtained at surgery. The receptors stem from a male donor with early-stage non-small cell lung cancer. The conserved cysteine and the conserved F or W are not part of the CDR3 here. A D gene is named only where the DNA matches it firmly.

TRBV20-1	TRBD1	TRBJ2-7	SARQGAYEQY
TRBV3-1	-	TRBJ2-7	ASSQDPSGYEQY
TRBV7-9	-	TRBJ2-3	ASSVKGTLVTDTQY
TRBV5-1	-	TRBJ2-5	ASSWGEETQY
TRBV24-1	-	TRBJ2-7	ATSGTVRGEQY
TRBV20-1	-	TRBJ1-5	SVGTMGGQPQH
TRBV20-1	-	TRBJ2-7	SAPLPRGESYEQY
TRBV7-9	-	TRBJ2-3	ASSPRGASRDTQY
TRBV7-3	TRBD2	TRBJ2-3	ASSFRGGQDTQY
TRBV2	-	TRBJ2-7	ASSGRYEQY
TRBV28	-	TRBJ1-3	ASSLFQSSGNTIY
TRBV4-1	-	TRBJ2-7	ASSQALRDHEQY
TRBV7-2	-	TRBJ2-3	ASSPGGARTDTQY
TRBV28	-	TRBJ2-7	ASSFLPGLKNYEQY
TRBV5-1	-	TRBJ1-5	ASSLSGQSNQPQH
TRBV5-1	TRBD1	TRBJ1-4	ASSLQGGQEKLF
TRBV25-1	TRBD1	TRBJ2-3	ASSGDRGTDTQY
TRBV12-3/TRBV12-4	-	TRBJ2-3	ASSPLAVSTDTQY
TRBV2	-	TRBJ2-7	ASSQGNTHSYEQY
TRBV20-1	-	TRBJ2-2	SASPGQNTGELF
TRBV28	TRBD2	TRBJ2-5	ASSNGLAGELETQY
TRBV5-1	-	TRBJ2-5	ASSLTEGETQY
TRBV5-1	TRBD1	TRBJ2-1	ASSLTTGSEQF
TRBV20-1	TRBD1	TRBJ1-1	SARWTGSGSTEAF
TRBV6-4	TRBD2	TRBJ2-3	ASSVGRAERADTQY
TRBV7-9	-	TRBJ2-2	ASTPDTGELF
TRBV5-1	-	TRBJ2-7	ASSLPTNEQY
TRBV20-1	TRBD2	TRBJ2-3	SARVPGLAGGSTSTDTQY
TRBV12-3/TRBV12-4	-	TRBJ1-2	ASTGPAYGYT
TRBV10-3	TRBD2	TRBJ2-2	AISEDGLADNTGELF
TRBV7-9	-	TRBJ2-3	ASRPRGTDTQY
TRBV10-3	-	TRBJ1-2	AISESGVGYT
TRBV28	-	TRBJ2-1	ASSLWQGGIHNEQF
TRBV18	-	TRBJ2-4	ASSPPNSHSGQNIQY
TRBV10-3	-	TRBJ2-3	AISGGRGLDTDTQY
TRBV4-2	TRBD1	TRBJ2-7	ASSLSPGQGAYEQY
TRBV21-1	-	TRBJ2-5	ASSQRSETQY
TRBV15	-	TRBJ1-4	ATSRDHRSEKLF
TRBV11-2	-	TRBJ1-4	ASSRGGVMAEKLF